A selection of T cell receptor beta chains follows, all from one sample in a study of Ad26.COV2.S vaccination and SARS-CoV-2 variants. The repertoire was sequenced with immunoSEQ multiplex PCR; TCRdb's copy has only in-frame clones and lacks some. This sample yields approximately 350,000 clones, of which 80% to 90% are seen a single time; more than 7% belongs to the top ten. The source material was peripheral blood, sampled in a trial of Ad26.COV2.S vaccine versus placebo. The receptors shown here come from a person between 18 and 59 years old who received the Ad26.COV2.S COVID-19 vaccine or a placebo. Both conserved end residues are part of each CDR3. A D gene is named only where the DNA matches it firmly. Only some rows state a clone size, as once, few, many or a class for expanded clones.

j_call,v_call,d_call,clone_size,cdr3_nt,cdr3_aa
TRBJ2-1,TRBV5-1,NA,NA,TGCGCCAGCAGCTTGGACAATAACCCCTACAATGAGCAGTTCTTC,CASSLDNNPYNEQFF
TRBJ2-7,TRBV5-4,NA,few,TGTGCCAGCAGCTTGGTAGGGTACGAGCAGTACTTC,CASSLVGYEQYF
TRBJ1-4,TRBV5-6,TRBD1,NA,TGTGCCAGCAGCTCAAACACAGGGGGACTGTTTTTT,CASSSNTGGLFF
TRBJ1-2,TRBV12-3/TRBV12-4,NA,NA,TGTGCCAGCAGTTCGACAGGCCGCTATGGCTACACCTTC,CASSSTGRYGYTF
TRBJ1-6,TRBV6-6,NA,NA,TGTGCCAGCAGTTACTCCAATTCACCCCTCCACTTT,CASSYSNSPLHF
TRBJ1-4,TRBV3-1/TRBV3-2,NA,NA,TGTGCCAGCGGCACTAACTGGTCTAATGAAAAACTGTTTTTT,CASGTNWSNEKLFF
TRBJ1-2,TRBV30,NA,NA,TGTGCCTGGAGTGTAGGCTATGGCTACACCTTC,CAWSVGYGYTF
TRBJ1-1,TRBV2,TRBD1,NA,TGTGCCAGCAGACAGGGGGAGACTGAAGCTTTCTTT,CASRQGETEAFF
TRBJ2-3,TRBV9,NA,NA,TGTGCCAGCAGCGTAGCTGAAGGGCGTTACACAGATACGCAGTATTTT,CASSVAEGRYTDTQYF
TRBJ2-1,TRBV2,TRBD2,NA,TGTGCCAGCAGTGAAGAGGGCGGGAGTTACAATGAGCAGTTCTTC,CASSEEGGSYNEQFF
TRBJ1-2,TRBV3-1/TRBV3-2,NA,once,TGTGCCAGCAGCCCCTCGGGGGGGGCAGATGGCTACACCTTC,CASSPSGGADGYTF
TRBJ2-1,TRBV10-1,NA,NA,TGCGCCAGCAGTGGGGACAGGGCGACTAGCGGTCATGAGCAGTTCTTC,CASSGDRATSGHEQFF
TRBJ1-1,TRBV6-6,NA,NA,TGTGCCAGCAGTTACTCGGGTCCCGTTAACACTGAAGCTTTCTTT,CASSYSGPVNTEAFF
TRBJ1-1,TRBV28,NA,once,TGTGCCAGCAGTCCCACAGGGGAAGCTTTCTTT,CASSPTGEAFF
TRBJ2-7,TRBV12-3/TRBV12-4,NA,NA,TGTGCCAGCAGTCCAAGCTCCTACGAGCAGTACTTC,CASSPSSYEQYF
TRBJ1-2,TRBV7-2,TRBD1,NA,TGTGCCAGCAGCACTAGGGCCGGGACAGCCTATGGCTACACCTTC,CASSTRAGTAYGYTF
TRBJ1-2,TRBV11-2,NA,NA,TGTGCCAGCAGCCTAAACCCCCCAGGGGCCGGGGACTATGGCTACACCTTC,CASSLNPPGAGDYGYTF
TRBJ2-1,TRBV11-3,TRBD2,NA,TGTGCCAGCAACGACCCGGGGGGTACGACCTACAATGAGCAGTTCTTC,CASNDPGGTTYNEQFF
TRBJ2-7,TRBV4-2,TRBD1,NA,TGTGCCAGCGGACAGGGCTACGAGCAGTACTTC,CASGQGYEQYF
TRBJ2-1,TRBV18,NA,NA,TGTGCCAGCTCACCACCTTTCGTGTACAATGAGCAGTTCTTC,CASSPPFVYNEQFF
TRBJ2-1,TRBV5-1,TRBD2,NA,TGCGCCAGCAGCAACGGACTAGCGGGGTACAATGAGCAGTTCTTC,CASSNGLAGYNEQFF
TRBJ1-1,TRBV3-1/TRBV3-2,TRBD1,NA,TGTGCCAGCAGCCAGACAGGGGGCTCTGAAGCTTTCTTT,CASSQTGGSEAFF
TRBJ2-7,TRBV27,NA,medium-sized,TGTGCCAGCAGTTTCGAGAGAGCGGGCTACGAGCAGTACTTC,CASSFERAGYEQYF
TRBJ2-2,TRBV11-3,NA,NA,TGTGCCAGCAGCTTGGTGAACACCGGGGAGCTGTTTTTT,CASSLVNTGELFF
TRBJ1-5,TRBV19,TRBD1,NA,TGTGCCAGTAGTAGGAGGACAGGGTGGGATCAGCCCCAGCATTTT,CASSRRTGWDQPQHF
TRBJ1-3,TRBV4-2,NA,NA,TGTGCCAGCAGCCAAGGTCTGTTCCTCTCTGGAAACACCATATATTTT,CASSQGLFLSGNTIYF
TRBJ2-1,TRBV2,TRBD2,NA,TGTGCCAGCAGGCCGGGACTAGAGGGGAATGAGCAGTTCTTC,CASRPGLEGNEQFF
TRBJ1-1,TRBV5-6,NA,NA,TGTGCCAGCAGCTTGGGCGTTAGAAACACTGAAGCTTTCTTT,CASSLGVRNTEAFF
TRBJ1-5,TRBV18,NA,NA,TGTGCCAGCTCACACCCAGGGAGCAATCAGCCCCAGCATTTT,CASSHPGSNQPQHF
TRBJ2-1,TRBV19,NA,NA,TGTGCCAGTAGTGCACGAGGGAGTGAGCAGTTCTTC,CASSARGSEQFF
TRBJ2-7,TRBV19,TRBD2,NA,TGTGCCAGTAGTGAGCAGGGTGCTAGCGGGAGCTACGAGCAGTACTTC,CASSEQGASGSYEQYF